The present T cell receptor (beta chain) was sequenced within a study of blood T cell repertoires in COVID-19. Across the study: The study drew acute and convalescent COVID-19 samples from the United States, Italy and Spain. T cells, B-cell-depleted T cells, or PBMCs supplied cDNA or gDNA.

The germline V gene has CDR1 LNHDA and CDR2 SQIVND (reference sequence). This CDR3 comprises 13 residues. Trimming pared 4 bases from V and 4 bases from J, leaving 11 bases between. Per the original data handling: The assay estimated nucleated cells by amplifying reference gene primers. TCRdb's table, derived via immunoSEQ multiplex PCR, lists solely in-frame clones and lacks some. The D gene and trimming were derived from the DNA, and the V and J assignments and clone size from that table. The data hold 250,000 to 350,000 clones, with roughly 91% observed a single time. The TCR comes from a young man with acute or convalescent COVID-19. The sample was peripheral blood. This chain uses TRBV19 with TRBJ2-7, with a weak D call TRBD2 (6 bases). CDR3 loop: CASSTLEGYEQYF. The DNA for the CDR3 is TGTGCCAGTAGTACCTTGGAGGGGTACGAGCAGTACTTC.